This T cell receptor beta chain is drawn from a study of T cell responses to AZD1222 COVID-19 vaccine. Some clones are missing from TCRdb's copy, which holds only in-frame ones; the method was immunoSEQ multiplex PCR. The sample holds roughly 100,000 clones, around 82% seen once. This clone was found once. J was trimmed by 8 bases and V by 2 bases; bases with no gene match: 4. Per the germline V gene, CDR1 is KGHSH and CDR2 is LQKENI. The CDR3 consists of 13 residues. The sequence was collected from an adult in good health. The chain recombines TRBV18 with TRBJ1-2, with 8 nucleotides matching TRBD1. Sequencing used peripheral blood, obtained on day 0 of AZD1222 vaccination. The CDR3 DNA reads TGTGCCAGCTCACCAGGGACAGGCGGCGGCTACACCTTC. This codes for CASSPGTGGGYTF.